This T cell receptor beta chain was recorded in a study of CXCR3-negative and CXCR3-positive naive CD8 T cells. Through 5' RACE with UMI labels, the TRB cDNA libraries were prepared. No DNA is given; TCRdb re-called the 5' RACE reads and lists each CDR3 protein once. The repertoire table contains 80,000 to 95,000 distinct CDR3 sequences. Within the CD8+ T cell compartment, naive cells were CD45RO-CCR7+CD27+CD95-. General study findings and limits: The study found that naive CXCR3-negative and CXCR3-positive cells shared TRBV-TRBJ usage, while memory cells differed.

As to this clonotype: Antigen unknown.

Sequenced material: naive CXCR3- CD8+ T cells from blood. Specified subset: CD45RO-CCR7+CD27+CD95- naive CD8+ T cells lacking CXCR3 (TNR3-). The clonotype comes from a human donor in good health. Some clones in this sample may be carry-over from other donors' samples.

CDR3 amino acids: CSVEGGTPSEQYF. The rearrangement uses TRBV29-1 and TRBJ2-7. Germline lookup yields CDR1 SQVTM and CDR2 ANQGSEA. The CDR3 has 13 residues.